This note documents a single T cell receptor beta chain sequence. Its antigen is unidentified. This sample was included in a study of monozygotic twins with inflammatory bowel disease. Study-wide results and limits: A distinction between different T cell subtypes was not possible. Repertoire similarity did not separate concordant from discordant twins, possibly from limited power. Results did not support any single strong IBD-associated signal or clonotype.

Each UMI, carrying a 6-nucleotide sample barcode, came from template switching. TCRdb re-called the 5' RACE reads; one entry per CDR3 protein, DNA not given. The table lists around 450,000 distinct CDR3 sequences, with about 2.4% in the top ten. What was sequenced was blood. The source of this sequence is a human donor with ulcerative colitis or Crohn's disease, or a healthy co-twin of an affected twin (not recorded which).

The CDR3 sequence is CSALDDSVGDTQYF. The chain is built from TRBV20-1 and TRBJ2-3. Per the germline V gene, CDR1 is DFQATT and CDR2 is SNEGSKA (reference sequence). The CDR3 contains 14 residues.